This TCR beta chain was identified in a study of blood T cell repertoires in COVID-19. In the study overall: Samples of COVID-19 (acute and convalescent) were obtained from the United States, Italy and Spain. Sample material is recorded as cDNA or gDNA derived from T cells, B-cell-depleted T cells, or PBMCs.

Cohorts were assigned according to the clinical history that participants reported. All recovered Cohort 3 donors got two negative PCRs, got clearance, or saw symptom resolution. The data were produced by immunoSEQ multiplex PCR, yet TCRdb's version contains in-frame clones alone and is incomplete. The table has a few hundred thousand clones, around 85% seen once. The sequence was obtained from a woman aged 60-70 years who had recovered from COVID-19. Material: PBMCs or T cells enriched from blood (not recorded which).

CDR3 amino acids: CASSLRTVNTEAFF. In DNA form, the CDR3 reads TGTGCCAGCAGCCTTCGGACAGTGAACACTGAAGCTTTCTTT. The rearrangement links TRBV5-5 to TRBJ1-1, with D maybe TRBD1 (6 bases). This CDR3 comprises 14 residues. The ends were cut back, 4 bases at V and 0 bases at J, with 10 bases in the middle. Germline CDR1 SGHKS, CDR2 YYEKEE (reference sequence).